The present T cell receptor beta chain was sequenced within a study of T cell responses to AZD1222 COVID-19 vaccine. TCRdb's table, derived via immunoSEQ multiplex PCR, lists solely in-frame clones and lacks some. The table records 120,000 or so clones, roughly 90% of them present only once. Study observations and caveats: Donors skewed white British and female; clonal diversity was possibly underestimated.

The CDR3 extends over 17 amino acids. CDR1 is LNHDA, CDR2 SQIVND, per germline (reference sequence). Trimming took 9 bases from V and 0 from J; bases not matched to a gene: 11. Concerning this clone: As yet, its antigen is unknown.

V and J are TRBV19 and TRBJ2-3; 11 bases are shared with TRBD2. This clonotype was sampled from an adult in good health. This sample comprised peripheral blood, obtained on day 0 of AZD1222 vaccination. DNA for the CDR3: TGTGCCAGCAAACGACTAGCGGGACCCACTAGCACAGATACGCAGTATTTT. It specifies CASKRLAGPTSTDTQYF.